This passage covers 23 T cell receptor beta chains from one sample sequenced in a study of cytomegalovirus exposure and HLA in healthy donors listed by TCRdb under 2017. The library was generated by the immunoSEQ multiplex PCR assay. For the multiplex PCR, a mixture combining 60 forward primers for TCR Vbeta segments and 13 reverse primers for TCR Jbeta segments was used. TCRdb took over this immuneACCESS table, retaining in-frame rearrangements with V and J assigned. Such tables are incomplete; in checked studies, under half of the missing clones stem from an unresolved V gene, and the remainder is unexplained. Counted in this sample were 150,000 to 200,000 clones; roughly four fifths of them appeared once. Of the sample, 4.8% falls within the top ten clones. Material: PBMCs. Receptor source: a girl aged 10 to 17 in good health and CMV-seropositive.

The chain couples TRBV13 to TRBJ2-7, with TRBD2 as a possible D gene (5 bases). Trimming left V 1 base short and J 7 bases short, with 8 bases between. The CDR3 sequence is 12 residues long. CDR1 and CDR2 (germline): PRHDT, FYEKMQ (reference sequence). The CDR3 DNA is TGTGCCAGCAGCTTAGAAAGGAGGGAGCAGTACTTC. It is translated as CASSLERREQYF.

The CDR3 DNA reads as TGCGCCAGCAGCCAAATGGGACTAGCGGGGCTAAATGAGCAGTTCTTC. Protein product: CASSQMGLAGLNEQFF. The chain links TRBV4-1 to TRBJ2-1, with 13 bases that match TRBD2. Germline trimming cut 2 bases from V and 7 bases from J; bases unmatched to any gene: 5. This CDR3 is built from 16 residues. Germline-derived CDR1 and CDR2 are MGHRA and YSYEKL.

This clone was seen repeatedly, ten times or more. The gene calls are TRBV14 and TRBJ2-7; perhaps TRBD1 as D (6 bases). The V and J ends lost 0 bases and 2 bases respectively, with 8 bases between them. From germline, CDR1 is SGHDN and CDR2 FVKESK. The CDR3 is 14 amino acids. The DNA of the CDR3 is TGTGCCAGCAGCCAAGAGACAGGTGCCTACGAGCAGTACTTC. It specifies CASSQETGAYEQYF.

The V call is TRBV30, the J call TRBJ1-1; D remains ambiguous. CDR3 length: 13 residues. Trimming removed 1 base at V and 0 bases at J, with 6 bases between. CDR1 is GTSNPN, CDR2 SVGIG, per germline (reference sequence). The CDR3 coding sequence is TGTGCCTGGAGTGGCAGAATGAACACTGAAGCTTTCTTT. Translation: CAWSGRMNTEAFF.

This chain joins TRBV14 and TRBJ2-1; tentatively, D is TRBD1 (5 bases). Trimming shortened V by 3 bases and J by 12 bases, and 12 bases separated the two germline ends. The CDR3 spans 12 residues. Germline assignment: CDR1 SGHDN and CDR2 FVKESK. The CDR3 DNA reads as TGTGCCAGCAGCCAGAGACAGTTTACGCAGTTCTTC. Encoded protein: CASSQRQFTQFF.

The chain joins TRBV9 to TRBJ2-3, with D possibly matching TRBD1 (5 bases). CDR1 SGDLS and CDR2 YYNGEE come from the germline V gene. The length of the CDR3 is 14 residues. Trimming removed 4 bases from V and 4 bases from J, with 13 bases in between. The CDR3 protein is CASSFRVNADTQYF. CDR3 in DNA: TGTGCCAGCAGCTTCAGGGTTAACGCAGATACGCAGTATTTT.

This clone appeared a single time. CDR3 bases: TGTGCCAGCAGCTTACCAGGGGCCAGCCCTGAAGCTTTCTTT. It yields the protein CASSLPGASPEAFF. The genes are TRBV11-2 and TRBJ1-1; perhaps TRBD1 as D (6 bases). CDR3 length: 14 residues. Germline-derived CDR1 and CDR2 are SGHAT and FQNNGV. V dropped 2 bases and J dropped 6 bases, with 13 bases sitting between them.

This chain connects TRBV7-9 to TRBJ1-5; 9 bases line up with TRBD1. The CDR3 runs 12 residues. V trimming: 4 bases; J trimming: 9 bases; junction bases outside the gene matches: 1. Per germline, CDR1 SEHNR and CDR2 FQNEAQ (reference sequence). The CDR3 DNA follows: TGTGCCAGCAGCTCGGGACAGGGGCCCCAGCATTTT. It yields the protein CASSSGQGPQHF.

This clone appeared a single time. The chain carries TRBV29-1 and TRBJ1-1, with D possibly TRBD1 on 5 matching bases. Germline V gene sequence: CDR1 SQVTM, CDR2 ANQGSEA. The V gene lost 2 bases and the J gene lost 6 bases, with 16 bases spanning the gap. The CDR3 spans 14 residues. CDR3 region: CSVEMGGKVPEAFF. The DNA of the CDR3 is TGCAGCGTTGAAATGGGGGGGAAGGTCCCTGAAGCTTTCTTT.

The chain links TRBV11-2 to TRBJ2-7, with 9 bases matching TRBD1. This CDR3 spans 15 amino acids. The V and J ends lost 3 bases and 6 bases, in that order; junction bases with no gene match: 9. CDR1 is SGHAT and CDR2 is FQNNGV in the germline V gene. Here the CDR3 DNA reads TGTGCCAGCAGCTTTACAGGGGGCGAGGTGGGCGAGCAGTACTTC. Translated, it gives CASSFTGGEVGEQYF.

V and J are TRBV7-3 and TRBJ2-1; D remains ambiguous. Germline assignment: CDR1 SGHTA and CDR2 FQGTGA. Trimming cost V 3 bases and J 1 base, with 10 bases left between them. The length of the CDR3 is 15 residues. In DNA form, the CDR3 reads TGTGCCAGCAGCTTGGAGCATGGGTCCTACAATGAGCAGTTCTTC. Protein product: CASSLEHGSYNEQFF.

The chain couples TRBV30 to TRBJ2-7, with TRBD1 identical over 8 bases. With V trimmed by 3 bases and J by 1 base, 2 bases remained unmatched. Germline V lookup: CDR1 GTSNPN, CDR2 SVGIG (reference sequence). The CDR3 covers 13 residues. CDR3 sequence (DNA): TGTGCCTGGAGAGGACAGGGTTCCTACGAGCAGTACTTC. This encodes CAWRGQGSYEQYF.

Comments on this clone: One junction end does not reproduce the germline sequence, and a read error may be involved. This CDR3 is CSSSFPDRGRVDEKLFF. The CDR3 DNA sequence: TGTTCCAGCAGCTTCCCCGACAGGGGCAGGGTTGATGAAAAACTGTTTTTT. This rearrangement joins TRBV7-9 to TRBJ1-4, with 8 nucleotides matching TRBD1. Germline CDR1 is SEHNR and CDR2 is FQNEAQ (reference sequence). The CDR3 consists of 17 residues.

V is TRBV7-9 and J is TRBJ2-5; TRBD2 might be the D (6 bases). CDR1 is SEHNR and CDR2 is FQNEAQ in the germline V gene (reference sequence). The ends were cut back, 5 bases at V and 9 bases at J, with 13 bases in the middle. This CDR3 has 12 residues. The CDR3 loop is CASSVQRGAQYF. CDR3 DNA: TGTGCCAGCAGCGTACAACGCGGGGCCCAGTACTTC.

In this sample, this clone is medium-sized. The sample has other DNA sequences that encode this CDR3 too. V and J are TRBV5-6 and TRBJ2-7, with 7 bases identical to TRBD1. CDR3 size: 14 residues. Germline V gene sequence: CDR1 SGHDT, CDR2 YYEEEE. J gave up 2 bases and V 3 bases, and 5 bases lay outside the gene matches. Here the CDR3 DNA reads TGTGCCAGCAGCTCGGGGACAGCGACCTACGAGCAGTACTTC. It encodes CASSSGTATYEQYF. The whole variable domain, filled in from reference TRBV5-6 and TRBJ2-7, reads DAGVTQSPTHLIKTRGQQVTLRCSPKSGHDTVSWYQQALGQGPQFIFQYYEEEERQRGNFPDRFSGHQFPNYSSELNVNALLLGDSALYLCASSSGTATYEQYFGPGTRLTVT.

The chain couples TRBV4-1 to TRBJ2-5; tentatively, D is TRBD2 (5 bases). The J call may not be correct, given that the DNA end is closer to TRBJ2-7. CDR3 size: 14 residues. Germline V gives CDR1 MGHRA, CDR2 YSYEKL. CDR3: CASSIPGKPYEQYF. In nucleotides, the CDR3 is TGCGCCAGCAGCATTCCCGGGAAACCCTACGAGCAGTACTTC.

The chain links TRBV19 to TRBJ2-6, with TRBD1 matching over 12 bases. Looked up from germline, CDR1 is LNHDA and CDR2 is SQIVND (reference sequence). This CDR3 has 16 residues. Germline trimming cut 8 bases from V and 3 bases from J; bases unmatched to any gene: 5. The CDR3 loop reads CASSRDRGLGANVLTF. In DNA, the CDR3 is TGTGCCAGTTCTCGGGACAGGGGGCTTGGGGCCAACGTCCTGACTTTC.

This clone was seen only once. The rearrangement links TRBV30 to TRBJ1-1; D remains unclear. V was shortened by 3 bases and J by 7 bases, with 12 bases between the two germline ends. This CDR3 has 12 amino acids. Germline-derived CDR1 and CDR2 are GTSNPN and SVGIG (reference sequence). CDR3 amino acids: CAWSLTQREAFF. In DNA, the CDR3 is TGTGCCTGGAGCCTCACTCAGCGTGAAGCTTTCTTT.

The chain couples TRBV19 to TRBJ1-4; D not resolved. This CDR3 has 16 residues. The V end lost 1 base, the J end lost 10 bases, and 19 bases lay between the germline ends. Germline CDR1 reads LNHDA; CDR2 reads SQIVND (reference sequence). Written as DNA, the CDR3 is TGTGCCAGTAGTATAGGAGTAATGACTGGTGGTGGAAAACTGTTTTTT. Translating gives CASSIGVMTGGGKLFF.

This sequence joins TRBV5-1 and TRBJ1-4; D ambiguous. V was pared by 4 bases and J by 5 bases, with 12 bases between. Germline V CDR1 and CDR2: SGHRS, YFSETQ. This CDR3 contains 14 residues. CDR3 in DNA: TGCGCCAGCAGCCTGTGGACTTCGAATGAAAAACTGTTTTTT. Translation gives CASSLWTSNEKLFF. Based on the CDR3 plus reference TRBV5-1 and TRBJ1-4, the full variable domain is KAGVTQTPRYLIKTRGQQVTLSCSPISGHRSVSWYQQTPGQGLQFLFEYFSETQRNKGNFPGRFSGRQFSNSRSEMNVSTLELGDSALYLCASSLWTSNEKLFFGSGTQLSVL.

A single count supports this clone. The chain couples TRBV9 to TRBJ2-2, with TRBD2 identical over 16 bases. This CDR3 is built from 18 residues. V gave up 3 bases and J gave up 5 bases; unmatched junction bases: 7. The germline gives CDR1 SGDLS, CDR2 YYNGEE. CDR3 nucleotide sequence: TGTGCCAGCAGCGACGGGACTAGCGGGGGGGCGTTTACCGGGGAGCTGTTTTTT. It yields the protein CASSDGTSGGAFTGELFF.

The J gene is TRBJ1-3, the V gene TRBV9, with TRBD1 as a possible D gene (6 bases). Trimming removed 0 bases from V and 0 bases from J, with 10 bases in between. This CDR3 region has 16 residues. Per germline, CDR1 SGDLS and CDR2 YYNGEE. CDR3 coding DNA: TGTGCCAGCAGCGTAGACGACAGGAGCTCTGGAAACACCATATATTTT. Translating gives CASSVDDRSSGNTIYF.

The V call is TRBV5-1, the J call TRBJ1-6, with TRBD1 as a possible D gene (5 bases). In germline, CDR1 is SGHRS, CDR2 YFSETQ. V was shortened by 6 bases and J by 5 bases, with 12 bases between the two germline ends. This CDR3 region has 14 residues. The CDR3 spells CASKIGVDNSPLHF. CDR3 nucleotides: TGCGCCAGCAAAATAGGGGTCGATAATTCACCCCTCCACTTT.